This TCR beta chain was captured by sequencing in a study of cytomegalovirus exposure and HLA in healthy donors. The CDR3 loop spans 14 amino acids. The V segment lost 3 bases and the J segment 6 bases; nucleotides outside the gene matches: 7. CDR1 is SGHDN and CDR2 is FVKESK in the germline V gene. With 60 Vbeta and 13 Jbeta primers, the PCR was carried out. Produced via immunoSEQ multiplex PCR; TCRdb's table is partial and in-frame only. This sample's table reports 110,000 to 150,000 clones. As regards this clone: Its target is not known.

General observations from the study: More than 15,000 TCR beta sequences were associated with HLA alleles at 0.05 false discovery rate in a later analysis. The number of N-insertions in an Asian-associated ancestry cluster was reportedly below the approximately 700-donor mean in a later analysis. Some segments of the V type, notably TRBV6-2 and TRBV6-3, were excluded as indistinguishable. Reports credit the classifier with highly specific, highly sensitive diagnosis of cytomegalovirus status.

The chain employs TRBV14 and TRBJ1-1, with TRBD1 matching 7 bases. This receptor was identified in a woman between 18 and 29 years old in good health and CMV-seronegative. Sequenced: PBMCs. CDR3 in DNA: TGTGCCAGCAGCCAGGACAGGCGAAGGGCTGAAGCTTTCTTT. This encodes CASSQDRRRAEAFF.